This T cell receptor (beta chain) came from a study of T cells in Graves' hyperthyroidism and ophthalmopathy. Turning to the study itself: It was at initial diagnosis, before any treatment, that peripheral blood was collected.

This clonotype turned up a few times. The length of the CDR3 is 16 residues. V dropped 4 bases and J dropped 3 bases, with 17 bases sitting between them. Looked up from germline, CDR1 is LGHDT and CDR2 is YNNKEL (reference sequence). RNA transcripts gave rise to amplified TCR beta CDR3 regions. Initially, a first-round RT-PCR of the TCR CDR3 employed the HTBI primer set. A single record per CDR3 protein comes from TCRdb applying MiXCR to the multiplex PCR reads. Among about 640,000 distinct CDR3 sequences listed, around 21% were seen once. The sequenced sample was blood. The V call is TRBV3-1, the J call TRBJ2-3; possibly TRBD1 for D (6 bases). The receptor's source is a man younger than 40 with Graves' ophthalmopathy. The CDR3 spells CASSRVGQGSTDTQYF. CDR3 coding DNA: TGTGCCAGCAGCCGGGTGGGCCAGGGGAGTACAGATACGCAGTATTTT.